The 6 T cell receptor beta chains given below trace back to one sample, sequenced in a study of regulatory T cells in long-lasting Graves disease. The sample's time point: newly diagnosed GD, antithyroid drugs for less than 3 months. Generation of the TCR library employed RNA extracted from PBMCs. Libraries of TCR beta came from iRepertoire HTBI primers plus Arm-PCR of CDR3 regions. In TCRdb, the multiplex PCR reads were re-called with MiXCR into one record per CDR3 protein. Of over 350,000 distinct CDR3 sequences listed, 14% to 15% were seen once; the top ten hold approximately 7.8%. This sample was also put to use in a study of T cells in Graves' hyperthyroidism and ophthalmopathy.

This material consisted of peripheral blood mononuclear cells (PBMCs), taken at new diagnosis, from a patient treated with antithyroid drugs. The receptors here all came from a woman aged 40 to 50 with Graves disease.

This clonotype was observed at least ten times. The CDR3 loop reads CASTGGGNYEQYF. The DNA of the CDR3 is TGTGCCAGCACGGGTGGCGGGAACTACGAGCAGTACTTC. The chain is built from TRBV28 and TRBJ2-7, with D perhaps TRBD2 (6 bases). Trimming removed 7 bases from V and 3 bases from J, with 13 bases in between. Germline CDR1 reads MDHEN; CDR2 reads SYDVKM. The CDR3 totals 13 residues. The complete variable domain, with remaining parts taken from reference TRBV28 and TRBJ2-7, reads DVKVTQSSRYLVKRTGEKVFLECVQDMDHENMFWYRQDPGLGLRLIYFSYDVKMKEKGDIPEGYSVSREKKERFSLILESASTNQTSMYLCASTGGGNYEQYFGPGTRLTVT.

This clonotype was found a few times. This rearrangement joins TRBV20-1 to TRBJ2-4, with D uncertain. Germline CDR1 is DFQATT and CDR2 is SNEGSKA (reference sequence). The CDR3 loop spans 14 amino acids. V was pared by 1 base and J by 1 base, with 8 bases between. The CDR3: CSARVRGAKNIQYF. The CDR3 nucleotides are TGCAGTGCTAGAGTCCGTGGGGCCAAAAACATTCAGTACTTC.

This clonotype has a handful of counts. The J gene is TRBJ2-1, the V gene TRBV7-2, with D maybe TRBD2 (5 bases). V was pared by 5 bases and J by 7 bases, with 18 bases between. The CDR3 runs to 15 residues. In germline, CDR1 is SGHTA, CDR2 FQGNSA. CDR3 coding DNA: TGTGCCAGCAGCCCCGGGCGTGGGAGAGTAAATGAGCAGTTCTTC. Translating it yields CASSPGRGRVNEQFF.

This chain uses TRBV9 with TRBJ2-1; unclear D gene. Germline values: CDR1 SGDLS, CDR2 YYNGEE. CDR3 length: 15 amino acids. The V end was cut by 3 bases, the J end by 0 bases, with 10 bases between. The CDR3 protein is CASSAYQSSYNEQFF. The CDR3 bases are TGTGCCAGCAGCGCCTATCAAAGCTCCTACAATGAGCAGTTCTTC.

The sample holds a few counts of this clonotype. The DNA of the CDR3 is TGTGCCAGCTCACCCCTGCGTCAGGGGGCGGTGCACGAGCAGTACTTC. This codes for CASSPLRQGAVHEQYF. V gene TRBV18 combines with J gene TRBJ2-7, with 8 bases lining up with TRBD1. V lost 3 bases and J lost 5; bases outside the gene matches: 12. CDR1 and CDR2 (germline): KGHSH, LQKENI. This CDR3 spans 16 amino acids.

V gene TRBV28 combines with J gene TRBJ1-3, with D possibly matching TRBD1 (6 bases). CDR1 and CDR2 (germline): MDHEN, SYDVKM. This CDR3 region has 15 residues. Trimming removed 7 bases at V and 0 bases at J, with 13 bases between. The CDR3 nucleotides are TGTGCCAGCACCATCACAGGGAGCTCTGGAAACACCATATATTTT. Its translation: CASTITGSSGNTIYF. The full variable domain, completed using reference TRBV28 and TRBJ1-3, is DVKVTQSSRYLVKRTGEKVFLECVQDMDHENMFWYRQDPGLGLRLIYFSYDVKMKEKGDIPEGYSVSREKKERFSLILESASTNQTSMYLCASTITGSSGNTIYFGEGSWLTVV.